The source of this T cell receptor beta chain is a study of T cell responses to AZD1222 COVID-19 vaccine. Study details: The analysis combined second doses at about 4 or about 12 weeks.

This clone has a single count. Its antigen is as yet unknown. Assay: immunoSEQ multiplex PCR; the TCRdb copy retains only in-frame clones and omits some. The repertoire holds 100,000 to 120,000 clones, with about 86% as singletons. Study-level findings and limits: Rises in breadth and depth of Spike-specific TCRs came after two AZD1222 doses. Nearly half of the spike-specific TCRs reportedly recognize variant regions that carry no mutations. Clonal diversity was possibly underestimated, and white British individuals and females predominated among donors.

V was clipped by 3 bases and J by 8 bases, with 16 bases between them. There are 15 residues in the CDR3. Germline CDR1 is LNHDA and CDR2 is SQIVND (reference sequence). This chain uses TRBV19 with TRBJ1-4; no firm D call. The sample here was peripheral blood, taken on day 0 of AZD1222 vaccination. The TCR comes from an adult in good health. CDR3 DNA: TGTGCCAGTAGTATGTCGGCGGGATCTGGGGAAAAACTGTTTTTT. Amino acids: CASSMSAGSGEKLFF. The full variable domain, rest sourced from reference TRBV19 and TRBJ1-4, is DGGITQSPKYLFRKEGQNVTLSCEQNLNHDAMYWYRQDPGQGLRLIYYSQIVNDFQKGDIAEGYSVSREKKESFPLTVTSAQKNPTAFYLCASSMSAGSGEKLFFGSGTQLSVL.